This T cell receptor (beta chain) was profiled in a study of shared clonotypes between healthy human individuals. Study in general: Each donor contributed plates that comprised three CD4 naive, three CD4 memory, two CD8 naive and one CD8 memory.

Germline V gene sequence: CDR1 MDHEN, CDR2 SYDVKM. The germline V and J ends were trimmed by 4 bases and 9 bases, with 19 bases remaining between them. The CDR3 runs to 15 residues. Here immunoSEQ multiplex PCR was the method, and the copy in TCRdb shows in-frame clones only, minus some. Seen here are fewer than 3 million clones, 85% to 95% observed once, and the top ten hold 0.3% to 0.4%. The sequence came from a man aged 18-30 years in good health. Some clones in this sample may be carry-over from other donors' samples. Sequencing input: naive CD4+ T cells from PBMCs. Specified subset: CD45RA+ positively selected. The chain carries TRBV28 and TRBJ1-5, with D maybe TRBD1 (6 bases). CDR3 in amino acids: CASSWEQGRGAPQHF. The DNA for the CDR3 is TGTGCCAGCAGTTGGGAACAGGGACGGGGAGCGCCCCAGCATTTT.